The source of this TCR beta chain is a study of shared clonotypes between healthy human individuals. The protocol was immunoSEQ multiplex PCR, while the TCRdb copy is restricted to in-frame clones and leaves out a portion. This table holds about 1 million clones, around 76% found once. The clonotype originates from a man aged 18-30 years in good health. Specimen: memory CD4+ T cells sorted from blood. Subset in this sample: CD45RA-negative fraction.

CDR3 DNA: TGCGCCAGCAGCTCACAGGGGGGCTACGAGCAGTACTTC. Amino acids: CASSSQGGYEQYF. This chain joins TRBV10-2 and TRBJ2-7; 8 bases align to TRBD1. Germline CDR1 and CDR2: WSHSY and SAAADI. V gave up 6 bases and J gave up 3 bases; unmatched junction bases: 4. This CDR3 has 13 amino acids.